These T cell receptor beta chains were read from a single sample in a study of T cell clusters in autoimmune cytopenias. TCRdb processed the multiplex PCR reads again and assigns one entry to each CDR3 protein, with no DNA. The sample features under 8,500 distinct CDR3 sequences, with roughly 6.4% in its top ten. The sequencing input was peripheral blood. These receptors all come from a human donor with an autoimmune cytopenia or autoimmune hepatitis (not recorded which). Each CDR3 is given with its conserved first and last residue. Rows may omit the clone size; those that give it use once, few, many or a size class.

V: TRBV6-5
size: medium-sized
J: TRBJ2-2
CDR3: CATKGMGTGGTGELFF

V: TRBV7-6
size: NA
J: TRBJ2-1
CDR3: CASSLVVGLDNEQFF

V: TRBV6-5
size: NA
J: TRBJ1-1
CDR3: CASSYSARGNTEAFF

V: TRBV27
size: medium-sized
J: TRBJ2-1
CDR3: CASSLDQGGNEQFF

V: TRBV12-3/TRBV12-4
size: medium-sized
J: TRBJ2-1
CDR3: CASSMSGQRFNEQFF

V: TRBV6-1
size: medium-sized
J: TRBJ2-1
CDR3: CASSVTRGSYNEQFF

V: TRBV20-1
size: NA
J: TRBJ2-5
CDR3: CSARGGVQETQYF

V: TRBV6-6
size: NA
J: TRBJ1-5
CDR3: CASSYQGSNQPQHF

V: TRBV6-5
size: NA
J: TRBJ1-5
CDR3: CASSAGQFSNQPQHF

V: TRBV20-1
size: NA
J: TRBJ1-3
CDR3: CSARDPSGNTIYF

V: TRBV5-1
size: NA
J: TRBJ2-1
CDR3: CASSFIRAEQFF

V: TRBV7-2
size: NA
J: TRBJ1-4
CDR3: CASSRTGANEKLFF

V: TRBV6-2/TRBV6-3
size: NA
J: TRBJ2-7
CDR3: CASGDRDRVHEQYF

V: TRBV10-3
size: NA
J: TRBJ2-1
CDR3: CAISEQGNNEQFF

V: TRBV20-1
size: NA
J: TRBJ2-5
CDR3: CSARLAANQETQYF

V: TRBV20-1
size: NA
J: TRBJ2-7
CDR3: CSASTTGLEQYF

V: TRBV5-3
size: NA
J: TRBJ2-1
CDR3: CARRCVGTSGGSHNEQFF

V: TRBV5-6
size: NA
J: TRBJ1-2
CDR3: CASSKINRGSGYTF

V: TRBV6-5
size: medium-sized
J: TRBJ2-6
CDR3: CASSYRTGPTGANVLTF

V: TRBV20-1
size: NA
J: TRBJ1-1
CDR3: CSAKRTEFGAFF

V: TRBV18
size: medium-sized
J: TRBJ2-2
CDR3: CASSRAGTDNTGELFF

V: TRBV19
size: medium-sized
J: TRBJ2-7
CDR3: CASKPGTYSYEQYF

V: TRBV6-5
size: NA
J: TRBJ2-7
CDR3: CASSYARNEQYF

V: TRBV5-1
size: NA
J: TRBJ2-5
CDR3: CASSLLSLAGGPRETQYF

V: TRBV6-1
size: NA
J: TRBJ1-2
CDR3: CASSYLGQGAYYGYTF

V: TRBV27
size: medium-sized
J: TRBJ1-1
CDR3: CASSPLLGDGLNTEAFF

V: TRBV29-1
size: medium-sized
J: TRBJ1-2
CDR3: CSVDRGGYGYTF

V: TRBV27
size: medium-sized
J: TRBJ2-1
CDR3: CASSFAVGVRSYNEQFF

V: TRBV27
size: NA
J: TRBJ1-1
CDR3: CASSLSTGTEAFF

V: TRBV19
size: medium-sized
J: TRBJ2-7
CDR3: CASSNAGTSEQYF

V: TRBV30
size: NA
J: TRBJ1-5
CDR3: CAWSKGGSSNQPQHF

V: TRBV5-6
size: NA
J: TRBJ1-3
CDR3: CASSFTGQRNTIYF

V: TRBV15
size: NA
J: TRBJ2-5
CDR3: CATSRVSGGAVVETQYF

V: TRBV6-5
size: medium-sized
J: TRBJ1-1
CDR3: CASREPAGNMRAFF

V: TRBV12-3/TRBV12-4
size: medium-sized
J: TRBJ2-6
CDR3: CASSPGGSGANVLTF

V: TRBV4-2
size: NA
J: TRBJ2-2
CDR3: CASSRTSGPSGELFF

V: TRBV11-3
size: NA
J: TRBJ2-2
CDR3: CASSPRGTPNTGELFF

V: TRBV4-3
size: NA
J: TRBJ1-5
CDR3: CASSQDRRDDNQPQHF

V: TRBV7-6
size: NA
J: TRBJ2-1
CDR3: CASSLSQGRPNEQFF

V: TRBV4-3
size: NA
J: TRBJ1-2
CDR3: CASSQGTVGYGYTF

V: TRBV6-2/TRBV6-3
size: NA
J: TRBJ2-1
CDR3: CASVKVAWGYNEQFF

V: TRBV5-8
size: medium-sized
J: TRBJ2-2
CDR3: CASSLAGPNTGELFF